Shown below are 19 T cell receptor beta chains from a single sample sequenced in a study of cytomegalovirus exposure and HLA in healthy donors. It was with 60 Vbeta and 13 Jbeta primers that the PCR ran. The table came from immunoSEQ multiplex PCR; TCRdb's copy has only in-frame clones and leaves some out. This table has some 120,000 clones, 70% to 80% appearing once. Sequences were obtained from PBMCs. These receptors were taken from a female donor in good health and CMV-seronegative.

This clone was recorded once. The V call is TRBV19, the J call TRBJ2-1; 12 bases are shared with TRBD2. The CDR3 has 16 residues. Germline lookup yields CDR1 LNHDA and CDR2 SQIVND (reference sequence). The ends lost 6 bases at V and 6 bases at J; junction bases unmatched: 9. As DNA, the CDR3 is TGTGCCAGTAGACCTCGACTAGCGGGAGCATCCAATGAGCAGTTCTTC. It codes for CASRPRLAGASNEQFF.

The V and J genes are TRBV29-1 and TRBJ2-7; 8 nucleotides match TRBD1. Germline trimming cut 6 bases from V and 2 bases from J; bases unmatched to any gene: 3. CDR3 length: 12 amino acids. Germline V gene lookup returns CDR1 SQVTM and CDR2 ANQGSEA. Here the CDR3 reads CSVRQGTYEQYF. As DNA, the CDR3 is TGCAGCGTGAGACAGGGGACCTACGAGCAGTACTTC.

The rearrangement uses TRBV6-5 and TRBJ2-7; the match to TRBD1 covers 7 bases. The CDR3 has 13 amino acids. The trim removed 10 bases at V and 3 bases at J, leaving 9 bases unmatched. From germline, CDR1 is MNHEY and CDR2 SVGAGI. DNA for the CDR3: TGTGCCACTCAACAGGGGTTCGGCTACGAGCAGTACTTC. Residues: CATQQGFGYEQYF.

The rearrangement uses TRBV7-9 and TRBJ2-2, with 7 bases fitting TRBD1. This CDR3 comprises 15 residues. V lost 0 bases to trimming and J lost 7 bases; unmatched junction nucleotides: 5. Germline V gives CDR1 SEHNR, CDR2 FQNEAQ (reference sequence). CDR3 DNA sequence: TGTGCCAGCAGCTTAGCAACAGGGGAAGACGGGGAGCTGTTTTTT. Encoded protein: CASSLATGEDGELFF.

This clone was picked up a small number of times. This chain connects TRBV2 to TRBJ1-4, with TRBD1 matching over 8 bases. Trimming took 1 base from V and 6 from J; bases not matched to a gene: 7. The germline gives CDR1 SNHLY, CDR2 FYNNEI. This CDR3 contains 16 residues. The CDR3 reads CASSEEGTGADEKLFF. The CDR3 region has the DNA TGTGCCAGCAGTGAAGAGGGGACAGGCGCTGATGAAAAACTGTTTTTT.

The V call is TRBV29-1, the J call TRBJ1-1; 7 bases line up with TRBD1. Germline V gene sequence: CDR1 SQVTM, CDR2 ANQGSEA. Trimming removed 7 bases from V and 2 bases from J; junction bases left unmatched: 4. This CDR3 region has 12 residues. The CDR3 DNA sequence: TGCAGCGCGGGGACAGCAAACACTGAAGCTTTCTTT. Protein product: CSAGTANTEAFF. Using reference TRBV29-1 and TRBJ1-1 for the parts outside the CDR3, the full variable domain is SAVISQKPSRDICQRGTSLTIQCQVDSQVTMMFWYRQQPGQSLTLIATANQGSEATYESGFVIDKFPISRPNLTFSTLTVSNMSPEDSSIYLCSAGTANTEAFFGQGTRLTVV.

The chain uses TRBV7-2 and TRBJ2-7, with TRBD2 as a possible D gene (5 bases). This CDR3 has 15 residues. CDR1 SGHTA and CDR2 FQGNSA come from the germline V gene. The V end was cut by 6 bases, the J end by 5 bases, with 20 bases between. The CDR3 coding sequence is TGTGCCAGCAGAAATGGCCCCGGGGTCTACGACGAGCAGTACTTC. Its protein is CASRNGPGVYDEQYF.

The chain uses TRBV7-6 and TRBJ2-1; 10 bases agree with TRBD1. Germline lookup yields CDR1 SGHVS and CDR2 FNYEAQ. The trim removed 5 bases at V and 5 bases at J, leaving 6 bases unmatched. The CDR3 runs 15 residues. CDR3 in amino acids: CASSPDRGDHNEQFF. The CDR3 bases are TGTGCCAGCAGCCCGGACAGGGGGGACCACAATGAGCAGTTCTTC.

The genes are TRBV5-6 and TRBJ1-2; tentatively, D is TRBD1 (5 bases). Germline V gene sequence: CDR1 SGHDT, CDR2 YYEEEE. V gave up 2 bases and J gave up 9 bases, with 17 bases separating them. The CDR3 consists of 14 residues. The CDR3 sequence: CASSFASPGGSYTF. The CDR3 DNA reads TGTGCCAGCAGCTTCGCATCCCCGGGGGGGAGCTACACCTTC. The whole variable domain, filled in from reference TRBV5-6 and TRBJ1-2, reads DAGVTQSPTHLIKTRGQQVTLRCSPKSGHDTVSWYQQALGQGPQFIFQYYEEEERQRGNFPDRFSGHQFPNYSSELNVNALLLGDSALYLCASSFASPGGSYTFGSGTRLTVV.

V is TRBV5-6 and J is TRBJ2-6, with D perhaps TRBD1 (5 bases). From germline, CDR1 is SGHDT and CDR2 YYEEEE. Trimming removed 2 bases at V and 0 bases at J, with 15 bases between. The length of the CDR3 is 18 residues. CDR3 DNA: TGTGCCAGCAGCTTCTTCAGATCCAGGGCCTCTGGGGCCAACGTCCTGACTTTC. It encodes CASSFFRSRASGANVLTF.

This clone was seen a single time. This chain uses TRBV13 with TRBJ1-1; D is uncertain. This CDR3 has 12 amino acids. Deletions cut 11 bases from V and 0 bases from J, with 10 bases between. Per germline, CDR1 PRHDT and CDR2 FYEKMQ (reference sequence). In DNA, the CDR3 is TGTGCCTGCACGGACTTGAACACTGAAGCTTTCTTT. It specifies CACTDLNTEAFF.

This chain uses TRBV4-3 with TRBJ2-2; 8 nucleotides agree with TRBD2. V trimming: 0 bases; J trimming: 5 bases; junction bases outside the gene matches: 5. Germline CDR1 is LGHNA and CDR2 is YSLEER. This CDR3 is built from 16 residues. CDR3 coding DNA: TGCGCCAGCAGCCAAGATGTAGCGGGGCCGACCGGGGAGCTGTTTTTT. Translating it yields CASSQDVAGPTGELFF.

The chain links TRBV6-1 to TRBJ2-1, with 11 bases identical to TRBD2. V lost 5 bases to trimming and J lost 5 bases; unmatched junction nucleotides: 5. The germline gives CDR1 MNHNS, CDR2 SASEGT. The CDR3 length is 15 residues. The CDR3 region is CASSTLAGGNNEQFF. Here the CDR3 DNA reads TGTGCCAGCAGTACCCTAGCGGGGGGAAACAATGAGCAGTTCTTC.

The chain is built from TRBV7-6 and TRBJ2-2, with D possibly being TRBD2 (5 bases). Germline assignment: CDR1 SGHVS and CDR2 FNYEAQ. V was shortened by 5 bases and J by 4 bases, with 20 bases between the two germline ends. The CDR3 spans 17 residues. The CDR3 is CASSPGITRLFTGELFF. CDR3 bases: TGTGCCAGCAGCCCGGGAATTACTAGATTATTCACCGGGGAGCTGTTTTTT. Filled out from reference TRBV7-6 and TRBJ2-2, the complete variable domain reads GAGVSQSPRYKVTKRGQDVALRCDPISGHVSLYWYRQALGQGPEFLTYFNYEAQQDKSGLPNDRFSAERPEGSISTLTIQRTEQRDSAMYRCASSPGITRLFTGELFFGEGSRLTVL.

This chain links TRBV19 with TRBJ2-5; D not resolved. CDR1 is LNHDA, CDR2 SQIVND, per germline (reference sequence). The CDR3 totals 16 residues. V was cut by 5 bases and J by 5 bases, with 21 bases left in between. This CDR3 reads CASSSLYLERAETQYF. The CDR3 DNA reads TGTGCCAGTAGTTCTCTCTACCTAGAACGAGCGGAGACCCAGTACTTC.

The rearrangement uses TRBV7-2 and TRBJ2-7; 7 positions match TRBD2. The V gene end was trimmed by 2 bases and the J gene end by 5 bases; junction bases not matched to a gene: 6. The CDR3 loop spans 14 amino acids. Germline V gives CDR1 SGHTA, CDR2 FQGNSA. The CDR3 DNA reads as TGTGCCAGCAGCTTATTACTAGCGAGGGACGAGCAGTACTTC. Translation: CASSLLLARDEQYF.

The rearrangement joins TRBV30 to TRBJ1-4; unclear D gene. CDR1 GTSNPN and CDR2 SVGIG come from the germline V gene (reference sequence). The length of the CDR3 is 12 residues. The V end was cut by 2 bases, the J end by 8 bases, with 9 bases between. The CDR3: CAWSSAREKLFF. CDR3 nucleotide sequence: TGTGCCTGGAGTTCGGCGAGGGAAAAACTGTTTTTT.

This chain links TRBV5-6 with TRBJ1-2; TRBD1 matches 10 bases. CDR3 length: 15 residues. Germline V lookup: CDR1 SGHDT, CDR2 YYEEEE. V was clipped by 0 bases and J by 4 bases; unmatched bases: 3. The CDR3, as DNA: TGTGCCAGCAGCTTGGGACAGGGGGCAGGCTATGGCTACACCTTC. Its translation: CASSLGQGAGYGYTF. Drawing the rest from reference TRBV5-6 and TRBJ1-2, the complete variable domain is DAGVTQSPTHLIKTRGQQVTLRCSPKSGHDTVSWYQQALGQGPQFIFQYYEEEERQRGNFPDRFSGHQFPNYSSELNVNALLLGDSALYLCASSLGQGAGYGYTFGSGTRLTVV.

The chain combines TRBV6-5 with TRBJ1-6; D perhaps matches TRBD1 (6 bases). Germline CDR1 reads MNHEY; CDR2 reads SVGAGI. Deletions cut 0 bases from V and 4 bases from J, with 10 bases between. The CDR3 runs 16 residues. Here the CDR3 DNA reads TGTGCCAGCAGTTACTCAGGGGGGGCGTATAATTCACCCCTCCACTTT. This gives the protein CASSYSGGAYNSPLHF.